Below, 3 T cell receptor beta chains from the same sample are listed, as sequenced in a study of patients and donors after allogeneic stem cell transplantation. TCRdb used MiXCR to reprocess the RT-PCR reads, holding one entry per CDR3 protein. The sample shows roughly 180,000 distinct CDR3 sequences, roughly 40% of them seen only once. The sample taken for sequencing was blood, either unsorted or a sorted T cell fraction (not recorded which). Source of these receptors: a human donor who was either an allogeneic HSCT recipient or a stem cell or donor lymphocyte infusion donor (not recorded which). It is not recorded whose cells these are; they may come from a transplant donor.

V and J are TRBV6-5 and TRBJ2-1; D gene uncertain. Germline V CDR1 and CDR2: MNHEY, SVGAGI. The V end lost 2 bases, the J end lost 5 bases, and 7 bases lay between the germline ends. The CDR3 runs to 13 residues. The CDR3 region has the DNA TGTGCCAGCAGTTACCCGCCAAACAATGAGCAGTTCTTC. Its protein is CASSYPPNNEQFF.

This clonotype occurred a few times. The chain is built from TRBV6-5 and TRBJ1-1; the match to TRBD1 covers 9 bases. The germline V gene has CDR1 MNHEY and CDR2 SVGAGI. J lost 7 bases, V lost 6 bases, and 9 bases had no gene match. The CDR3 is 14 residues long. CDR3 protein: CASSERDRENEAFF. The CDR3 region has the DNA TGTGCCAGCAGCGAGAGGGACAGGGAAAATGAAGCTTTCTTT.

The genes are TRBV28 and TRBJ1-2; 11 bases are a match to TRBD1. Germline CDR1 MDHEN, CDR2 SYDVKM. This CDR3 has 16 amino acids. The trim removed 5 bases at V and 1 base at J, leaving 6 bases unmatched. CDR3 DNA sequence: TGTGCCAGCAGTCCCGCGGGACAGGGGGTTAACTATGGCTACACCTTC. This codes for CASSPAGQGVNYGYTF.